Below, 5 T cell receptor beta chains from the same sample are listed, as sequenced in a study of blood T cells in healthy people across ages. A second PCR of about 6 to 11 cycles used a sample-barcoded 5' primer and a J-beta primer mix. TCRdb used MiXCR to reprocess the 5' RACE reads, holding one entry per CDR3 protein. Of about 800,000 distinct CDR3 sequences listed, 20% to 25% are singletons. The same sample was also studied in work on T cells of mothers and their children.

The sequenced material came from blood. The receptors were sampled from a boy aged 5 to 17 in good health.

This clonotype was seen a handful of times. This rearrangement joins TRBV18 to TRBJ2-7; either TRBD1 or TRBD2 may supply D (6 bases each). The germline V and J ends were trimmed by 3 bases and 6 bases, with 12 bases remaining between them. The CDR3 loop spans 13 amino acids. From germline, CDR1 is KGHSH and CDR2 LQKENI. In DNA form, the CDR3 reads TGTGCCAGCTCACCGGCACAGGGAGGCGAGCAGTACTTC. Translating gives CASSPAQGGEQYF.

This clonotype was seen more than once but under ten times. CDR3 sequence: CASMGPGQVVPEKLFF. Here the CDR3 DNA reads TGTGCCAGCATGGGTCCCGGACAGGTGGTCCCTGAAAAACTGTTTTTT. The chain is built from TRBV2 and TRBJ1-4, with 7 bases matching TRBD1. CDR3 size: 16 residues. The trim removed 7 bases at V and 7 bases at J, leaving 15 bases unmatched. The germline V gene has CDR1 SNHLY and CDR2 FYNNEI.

The rearrangement joins TRBV20-1 to TRBJ2-1; possible D gene TRBD2, 5 bases. V lost 0 bases and J 0 bases, leaving 15 bases between the germline ends. The length of the CDR3 is 17 residues. CDR1 is DFQATT, CDR2 SNEGSKA, per germline (reference sequence). The CDR3 is CSARDPRGSDSYNEQFF. The CDR3 region has the DNA TGCAGTGCTAGAGACCCCCGGGGTAGCGACTCCTACAATGAGCAGTTCTTC.

The chain recombines TRBV6-5 with TRBJ1-3, with a weak D call TRBD1 (6 bases). Germline V gene lookup returns CDR1 MNHEY and CDR2 SVGAGI. Trimming removed 7 bases at V and 2 bases at J, with 12 bases between. The CDR3 has 14 amino acids. CDR3 nucleotide sequence: TGTGCCAGCATCAACAGGGCGGCTGGAAACACCATATATTTT. Protein sequence: CASINRAAGNTIYF.

The CDR3 here is CSANRDSYNEQFF. CDR3 in DNA: TGCAGTGCAAACCGGGACTCGTACAATGAGCAGTTCTTC. The chain combines TRBV20-1 with TRBJ2-1; the D gene is possibly TRBD2 (6 bases). Trimming pared 6 bases from V and 4 bases from J, leaving 13 bases between. The CDR3 has 13 amino acids. CDR1 and CDR2 (germline): DFQATT, SNEGSKA (reference sequence).